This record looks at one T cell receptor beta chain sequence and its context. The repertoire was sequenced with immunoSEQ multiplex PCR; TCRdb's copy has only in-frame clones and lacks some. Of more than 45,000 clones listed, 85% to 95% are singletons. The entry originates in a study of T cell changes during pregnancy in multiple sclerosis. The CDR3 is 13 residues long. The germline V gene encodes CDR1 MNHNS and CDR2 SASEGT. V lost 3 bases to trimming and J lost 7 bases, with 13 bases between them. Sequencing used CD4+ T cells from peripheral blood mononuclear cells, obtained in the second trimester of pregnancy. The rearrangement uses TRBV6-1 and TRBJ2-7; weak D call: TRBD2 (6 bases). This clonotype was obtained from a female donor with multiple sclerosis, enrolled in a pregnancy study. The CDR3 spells CASSDRPRGEQYF. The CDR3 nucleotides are TGTGCCAGCAGTGATAGGCCCCGGGGGGAGCAGTACTTC.